These 26 T cell receptor beta chains were all obtained from the same sample, sequenced in a study of response to subunit inactivated influenza vaccine. One entry per CDR3 protein, called by TCRdb with MiXCR from the RT-PCR reads. Of about 160,000 distinct CDR3 sequences listed, roughly 10% are singletons. The sequencing used non-naive T cells sorted from PBMCs, collected about 40 days after vaccination. These receptors all stem from a man in his fifties who received an inactivated influenza vaccine.

This clonotype was seen only a few times. The chain has TRBV5-6 and TRBJ2-3; TRBD2 matches 10 bases. CDR1 is SGHDT and CDR2 is YYEEEE in the germline V gene. The CDR3 sequence is 16 residues long. The ends lost 3 bases at V and 3 bases at J; junction bases unmatched: 7. The CDR3 sequence is CASSSPAGGETDTQYF. CDR3 in DNA: TGTGCCAGCAGCTCACCAGCGGGGGGGGAAACAGATACGCAGTATTTT.

This clonotype has a handful of counts. The chain joins TRBV5-1 to TRBJ1-2; D gene uncertain. Trimming removed 3 bases at V and 8 bases at J, with 14 bases between. CDR1 is SGHRS and CDR2 is YFSETQ in the germline V gene. The CDR3 is 13 residues long. The CDR3 nucleotides read TGCGCCAGCAGCTCCGAACCTGGTCCCGGCTACACCTTC. It translates to CASSSEPGPGYTF.

At least ten counts were recorded for this clonotype. The chain combines TRBV7-2 with TRBJ2-2, with D hard to call. V dropped 3 bases and J dropped 5 bases, with 10 bases sitting between them. The CDR3 covers 14 residues. Germline V lookup: CDR1 SGHTA, CDR2 FQGNSA. The chain's CDR3 is CASSLGRATGELFF. As DNA, the CDR3 is TGTGCCAGCAGCTTGGGCAGAGCTACCGGGGAGCTGTTTTTT.

This clonotype was seen only a few times. CDR3 amino acids: CASSSPGQGGSYTF. In DNA, the CDR3 is TGTGCCAGCAGCTCTCCCGGGCAGGGTGGCAGCTACACCTTC. This chain joins TRBV13 and TRBJ1-2, with D perhaps matching TRBD1 (5 bases). The ends were cut back, 4 bases at V and 9 bases at J, with 18 bases in the middle. The germline CDR1 and CDR2 sequences are PRHDT and FYEKMQ (reference sequence). The CDR3 loop spans 14 amino acids.

At least ten counts were recorded for this clonotype. The chain is built from TRBV6-2 or TRBV6-3 and TRBJ1-5; a weak D match, TRBD1 (5 bases). The CDR3 totals 14 residues. Germline assignment: CDR1 MNHEY and CDR2 SVGEGT. The germline V and J ends were trimmed by 5 bases and 9 bases, with 17 bases remaining between them. DNA for the CDR3: TGTGCCAGCAGTAACCCCGGGACCCTGGGGCCCCAGCATTTT. Translating it yields CASSNPGTLGPQHF.

A few counts support this clonotype. CDR3 DNA: TGTGCCACCAGCCTAGTGACCGGGGAGCTGTTTTTT. Its translation is CATSLVTGELFF. The chain joins TRBV15 to TRBJ2-2; D unclear. Trimming removed 5 bases from V and 5 bases from J, with 6 bases in between. Germline V lookup: CDR1 LNHNV, CDR2 YYDKDF (reference sequence). This CDR3 contains 12 residues.

This clonotype was seen repeatedly, ten times or more. The J gene is TRBJ2-1, the V gene TRBV11-2; D not resolved. From germline, CDR1 is SGHAT and CDR2 FQNNGV. The germline V and J ends were trimmed by 5 bases and 7 bases, with 18 bases remaining between them. The CDR3 runs 15 residues. The CDR3 sequence: CASSDPGIDINEQFF. The CDR3 nucleotides read TGTGCCAGCAGCGACCCGGGCATCGACATAAATGAGCAGTTCTTC. The whole variable domain, filled in from reference TRBV11-2 and TRBJ2-1, reads EAGVAQSPRYKIIEKRQSVAFWCNPISGHATLYWYQQILGQGPKLLIQFQNNGVVDDSQLPKDRFSAERLKGVDSTLKIQPAKLEDSAVYLCASSDPGIDINEQFFGPGTRLTVL.

This clonotype was counted between two and nine times. The chain uses TRBV29-1 and TRBJ1-1; D is possibly TRBD1 (5 bases). CDR1 is SQVTM, CDR2 ANQGSEA, per germline. Trimming removed 8 bases at V and 1 base at J, with 17 bases between. This CDR3 has 14 residues. CDR3 bases: TGCAGCCCCACGCGTGGGACCCAGAACACTGAAGCTTTCTTT. Its translation: CSPTRGTQNTEAFF.

This chain links TRBV5-1 with TRBJ2-7; the D gene is possibly TRBD1 (6 bases). Trimming stripped 0 bases from V and 2 bases from J, with 18 bases between. CDR3 length: 17 residues. The V gene's germline CDR1 is SGHRS and CDR2 YFSETQ. The CDR3, as DNA: TGCGCCAGCAGCTTGGCTCTCGGGACACCGATTCCCTACGAGCAGTACTTC. It yields the protein CASSLALGTPIPYEQYF.

As to this clonotype: This may stem from a read error, because a much larger clone lies one nucleotide away. CDR3 sequence reads: CASSYPGRANEQYF. Here the CDR3 DNA reads TGTGCCAGCAGTTACCCCGGGAGGGCCAACGAGCAGTACTTC. The chain combines TRBV6-2 or TRBV6-3 with TRBJ2-7; 8 bases fit TRBD2. The CDR3 is made up of 14 amino acids. CDR1 is MNHEY and CDR2 is SVGEGT in the germline V gene. J gave up 5 bases and V 2 bases, and 5 bases lay outside the gene matches.

The chain joins TRBV7-3 to TRBJ2-1; 7 bases line up with TRBD2. V lost 2 bases, J lost 5 bases, and 6 bases stayed unmatched. CDR3 size: 15 residues. Per the germline V gene, CDR1 is SGHTA and CDR2 is FQGTGA. CDR3 amino acids: CASSLWGEGHNEQFF. The CDR3 region has the DNA TGTGCCAGCAGCTTATGGGGGGAGGGACACAATGAGCAGTTCTTC.

The chain uses TRBV18 and TRBJ2-7; no clear D gene. V lost 2 bases and J 5 bases, leaving 10 bases between the germline ends. The CDR3 consists of 13 residues. Germline CDR1 KGHSH, CDR2 LQKENI. Here the CDR3 reads CASSPVVLNEQYF. In nucleotides, the CDR3 is TGTGCCAGCTCACCAGTAGTTCTGAACGAGCAGTACTTC.

This clonotype was recorded a few times. The chain employs TRBV10-3 and TRBJ2-7, with TRBD2 matching 9 bases. This CDR3 is built from 14 residues. Germline loops: CDR1 ENHRY, CDR2 SYGVKD. J lost 7 bases, V lost 2 bases, and 6 bases had no gene match. The CDR3 region is CAISENSGSREQYF. The CDR3 DNA reads TGTGCCATCAGTGAGAATAGCGGGAGTAGGGAGCAGTACTTC.

This clonotype was observed many times. The J gene is TRBJ2-1, the V gene TRBV5-5; D possibly corresponds to TRBD1 (5 bases). The length of the CDR3 is 13 residues. The germline V gene has CDR1 SGHKS and CDR2 YYEKEE (reference sequence). The V and J ends lost 1 base and 11 bases respectively, with 13 bases between them. The CDR3 DNA reads as TGTGCCAGCAGCTTGAATTCGGCAGGGAAGCAGTTCTTC. Its translation is CASSLNSAGKQFF.

This rearrangement joins TRBV20-1 to TRBJ2-1, with 7 bases identical to TRBD2. This CDR3 comprises 14 residues. CDR1 and CDR2 (germline): DFQATT, SNEGSKA (reference sequence). The J segment lost 7 bases and the V segment lost 3 bases, leaving 9 bases of the junction unmatched. The CDR3 region is CSASLAGEWNEQFF. The CDR3 DNA sequence: TGCAGTGCTAGTTTGGCGGGAGAATGGAATGAGCAGTTCTTC.

The V and J genes are TRBV28 and TRBJ2-1; 15 bases line up with TRBD2. The germline CDR1 and CDR2 sequences are MDHEN and SYDVKM. This CDR3 region has 17 residues. V was clipped by 11 bases and J by 7 bases; unmatched bases: 15. This CDR3 reads CAARVPGGTSGGNEQFF. CDR3 nucleotides: TGTGCCGCAAGGGTACCCGGGGGGACTAGCGGGGGGAATGAGCAGTTCTTC. Full variable domain (outside the CDR3, taken from reference TRBV28 and TRBJ2-1): DVKVTQSSRYLVKRTGEKVFLECVQDMDHENMFWYRQDPGLGLRLIYFSYDVKMKEKGDIPEGYSVSREKKERFSLILESASTNQTSMYLCAARVPGGTSGGNEQFFGPGTRLTVL.

The table lists this clonotype with a few counts. This sequence joins TRBV28 and TRBJ1-2, with D maybe TRBD1 (5 bases). CDR3 length: 16 residues. V shed 2 bases and J shed 4 bases, with 17 bases lying between them. Germline V gives CDR1 MDHEN, CDR2 SYDVKM. The DNA of the CDR3 is TGTGCCAGCAGTTTACTCAGGGTGGTTAGGGGCTATGGCTACACCTTC. It translates to CASSLLRVVRGYGYTF.

In this sample, this clonotype turned up many times. The chain couples TRBV7-8 to TRBJ2-3; tentatively, D is TRBD1 or TRBD2 (7 bases each). The germline V and J ends were trimmed by 7 bases and 2 bases, with 16 bases remaining between them. This CDR3 comprises 15 residues. Per the germline V gene, CDR1 is SGHVS and CDR2 is FQNEAQ. CDR3: CASTPGGQSTDTQYF. CDR3 nucleotides: TGTGCCAGCACCCCGGGGGGACAGTCCACAGATACGCAGTATTTT.

The rearrangement joins TRBV11-2 to TRBJ2-5, with a possible D match to TRBD1 (5 bases). The V gene lost 5 bases and the J gene lost 1 base, with 11 bases spanning the gap. Germline V lookup: CDR1 SGHAT, CDR2 FQNNGV. The CDR3 is made up of 14 amino acids. CDR3 amino acids: CASSRSGFQETQYF. Here the CDR3 DNA reads TGTGCCAGCAGCCGTTCAGGGTTCCAAGAGACCCAGTACTTC.

This chain connects TRBV19 to TRBJ1-1; D call uncertain. Trimming took 3 bases from V and 5 from J, leaving 13 bases between them. CDR1 is LNHDA, CDR2 SQIVND, per germline (reference sequence). This CDR3 is built from 14 residues. CDR3 region: CASSIRTRRTEAFF. The CDR3 DNA sequence: TGTGCCAGTAGTATTCGGACCCGAAGGACTGAAGCTTTCTTT.

This clonotype was counted a few times. V usage is TRBV19 and J usage is TRBJ2-2; 7 bases agree with TRBD2. The ends lost 7 bases at V and 4 bases at J; junction bases unmatched: 6. The length of the CDR3 is 14 residues. CDR1 is LNHDA, CDR2 SQIVND, per germline (reference sequence). The CDR3 sequence is CASTSGGSTGELFF. The CDR3 DNA sequence: TGTGCCAGTACTAGCGGAGGGTCCACCGGGGAGCTGTTTTTT.

This clonotype was seen only a few times. The CDR3 DNA follows: TGTGCCAGCAGCCAAGGCACCTGGAACACTGAAGCTTTCTTT. It yields the protein CASSQGTWNTEAFF. This chain links TRBV3-1 with TRBJ1-1; D ambiguous. This CDR3 region has 14 residues. Germline V gives CDR1 LGHDT, CDR2 YNNKEL (reference sequence). The ends were cut back, 1 base at V and 1 base at J, with 7 bases in the middle.

This clonotype turned up a few times. The chain combines TRBV11-2 with TRBJ2-4; 13 bases are shared with TRBD2. The J segment lost 9 bases and the V segment lost 3 bases, leaving 14 bases of the junction unmatched. The germline V gene has CDR1 SGHAT and CDR2 FQNNGV. CDR3 length: 18 amino acids. The CDR3 nucleotides read TGTGCCAGCAGCTTTGTTAGTGGACTAGCGGGGGAAGTGGGCATTCAGTACTTC. It encodes CASSFVSGLAGEVGIQYF. Filled out from reference TRBV11-2 and TRBJ2-4, the complete variable domain reads EAGVAQSPRYKIIEKRQSVAFWCNPISGHATLYWYQQILGQGPKLLIQFQNNGVVDDSQLPKDRFSAERLKGVDSTLKIQPAKLEDSAVYLCASSFVSGLAGEVGIQYFGAGTRLSVL.

The rearrangement links TRBV7-6 to TRBJ2-5; 8 nucleotides line up with TRBD2. CDR1 is SGHVS and CDR2 is FNYEAQ in the germline V gene. J lost 9 bases, V lost 5 bases, and 8 bases had no gene match. The CDR3 totals 13 residues. The CDR3 coding sequence is TGTGCCAGCAGCGGGACTAGGCAAACGTCCCAGTACTTC. It encodes CASSGTRQTSQYF.

This clonotype turned up a few times. The chain uses TRBV7-2 and TRBJ2-2; D uncertain. CDR3 length: 15 amino acids. Germline V gene sequence: CDR1 SGHTA, CDR2 FQGNSA. Trimming took 5 bases from V and 1 from J, leaving 11 bases between them. The CDR3 protein is CASSLALVNTGELFF. The DNA for the CDR3 is TGTGCCAGCAGCCTGGCGCTAGTGAACACCGGGGAGCTGTTTTTT.

The DNA for the CDR3 is TGTGCCACCAGTGGTTCGAGACAGGCGACCTTCTCTGGCTACACCTTC. Amino acid sequence: CATSGSRQATFSGYTF. V is TRBV24-1 and J is TRBJ1-2; possibly TRBD1 for D (6 bases). This CDR3 spans 16 amino acids. Trimming stripped 5 bases from V and 7 bases from J, with 22 bases between. Germline loops: CDR1 KGHDR, CDR2 SFDVKD.